A single sample is the source of the 5 T cell receptor beta chains below, sequenced in a study of blood T cell repertoires in COVID-19. Sequencing was performed with immunoSEQ multiplex PCR; in TCRdb, only in-frame clones are kept and a portion is missing. Altogether 150,000 to 200,000 clones are present, around nine tenths being singletons, with the ten largest covering roughly 2%. The sample was peripheral blood. These receptors all come from a man in his 70s with active or convalescent COVID-19.

This chain uses TRBV5-4 with TRBJ1-1; 11 bases line up with TRBD1. The CDR3 sequence is 16 residues long. Unmatched junction bases numbered 7, after V lost 3 bases and J lost 3 bases. The V gene's germline CDR1 is SGHNT and CDR2 YYREEE (reference sequence). The CDR3 reads CASSSGQGQGDTEAFF. The CDR3 coding sequence is TGTGCCAGCAGCTCAGGACAGGGACAGGGGGACACTGAAGCTTTCTTT.

This chain joins TRBV7-9 and TRBJ2-2, with a tentative D call TRBD1 (5 bases). The CDR3 is made up of 13 amino acids. The V gene's germline CDR1 is SEHNR and CDR2 FQNEAQ (reference sequence). The V gene lost 2 bases and the J gene lost 6 bases, with 7 bases spanning the gap. The CDR3 here is CASSLSGPGELFF. The CDR3 coding sequence is TGTGCCAGCAGCTTATCAGGGCCCGGGGAGCTGTTTTTT.

The chain joins TRBV20-1 to TRBJ1-5, with no clear D. Trimming removed 3 bases from V and 4 bases from J, with 10 bases in between. The CDR3 extends over 13 amino acids. Germline CDR1 reads DFQATT; CDR2 reads SNEGSKA (reference sequence). CDR3 sequence: CSASLTENQPQHF. The CDR3 DNA follows: TGCAGTGCTAGTCTCACGGAGAATCAGCCCCAGCATTTT.

The V and J genes are TRBV7-8 and TRBJ1-1; D remains unclear. Deletions cut 5 bases from V and 5 bases from J, with 12 bases between. Germline CDR1 and CDR2: SGHVS and FQNEAQ. The CDR3 is 13 residues long. The chain's CDR3 is CASSATPVTEAFF. The DNA of the CDR3 is TGTGCCAGCAGCGCAACCCCGGTAACTGAAGCTTTCTTT.

This CDR3 reads CASSLSTGELFF. Written as DNA, the CDR3 is TGTGCCAGCAGCCTCTCCACCGGGGAGCTGTTTTTT. The chain couples TRBV28 to TRBJ2-2; D is uncertain. The V and J ends lost 6 bases and 4 bases respectively, with 6 bases between them. Germline CDR1 reads MDHEN; CDR2 reads SYDVKM. CDR3 length: 12 amino acids.